The present TCR beta chain was sequenced within a study of cytomegalovirus exposure and HLA in healthy donors. Overall study context: The use of the same platform for the approximately 110 validation repertoires and the 650 to 850 first-cohort repertoires was reported by a later analysis.

The CDR3 is 17 amino acids. CDR1 and CDR2 from the germline V gene are GTSNPN and SVGIG (reference sequence). V shed 1 base and J 1 base; nucleotides not matched to a gene: 9. Method: immunoSEQ multiplex PCR; TCRdb's copy keeps in-frame clones and lacks some. The data show about 170,000 clones, 85% to 90% seen once. General study points: Some TCR beta chains (more than 150 of them) were listed as cytomegalovirus-associated. In the roughly 120 validation repertoires, just under 95% of cluster scores exceeded 0, per a later analysis.

With regard to this clone: Its specificity is not known.

Sequencing was carried out using PBMCs. This TCR was sampled from a woman in her twenties or thirties in good health and CMV-seronegative. This sequence joins TRBV30 and TRBJ1-3, with TRBD1 identical over 8 bases. The CDR3 loop reads CAWSAGSTGASGNTIYF. The CDR3 DNA reads as TGTGCCTGGAGTGCCGGGTCGACAGGGGCGTCTGGAAACACCATATATTTT.